This TCR beta chain was sequenced in a study of blood T cell repertoires in COVID-19. Overall study: The United States, Italy and Spain supplied acute and convalescent COVID-19 samples.

This CDR3 contains 16 residues. V lost 5 bases to trimming and J lost 2 bases; unmatched junction nucleotides: 8. CDR1 and CDR2 from the germline V gene are SGHVS and FNYEAQ. Using immunoSEQ multiplex PCR, the repertoire was profiled, and TCRdb retains in-frame clones only, with some absent. The table shows 100,000 to 120,000 clones, with around 68% occurring only once. Sequenced: peripheral blood. This sequence joins TRBV7-6 and TRBJ1-4, with TRBD1 matching 7 bases. This clonotype was sampled from a woman in her sixties or seventies with acute or convalescent COVID-19. CDR3 in DNA: TGTGCCAGCAGCCTGACAGGGTTTGGGACTAATGAAAAACTGTTTTTT. This codes for CASSLTGFGTNEKLFF.